Shown below are 5 T cell receptor beta chains from a single sample sequenced in a study of glioma-infiltrating T cells. Amplification of TCR alpha and beta CDR3 regions from RNA used iRepertoire nested multiplex PCR. One entry per CDR3 protein, called by TCRdb with MiXCR from the multiplex PCR reads. Found here are approximately 130,000 distinct CDR3 sequences, 24% of them singletons; the top ten hold about a quarter. Material for sequencing was glioma tissue, nonneoplastic brain tissue, or PBMCs (not recorded which). These receptors were taken from a human donor with low-grade glioma or glioblastoma, undergoing nonglioma brain surgery, or in good health (not recorded which).

CDR3 in amino acids: CSARDWAAMNTEAFF. For the CDR3, the DNA is TGCAGTGCTAGAGATTGGGCAGCCATGAACACTGAAGCTTTCTTT. V gene TRBV20-1 combines with J gene TRBJ1-1; D is unresolved. CDR1 DFQATT and CDR2 SNEGSKA come from the germline V gene (reference sequence). CDR3 length: 15 residues. The V end was cut by 0 bases, the J end by 0 bases, with 11 bases between.

This clonotype was seen repeatedly, ten times or more. An end of the junction does not agree with germline; a read error may underlie this. V usage is TRBV20-1 and J usage is TRBJ1-2; D is unclear. Germline CDR1 and CDR2: DFQATT and SNEGSKA (reference sequence). This CDR3 region has 11 residues. In nucleotides, the CDR3 is TGCAGTCACTTCCCGTCGGGGATCCTGGAATTC. It translates to CSHFPSGILEF.

This chain joins TRBV20-1 and TRBJ1-1, with 7 bases aligning to TRBD1. CDR3 length equals 16 residues. Germline values: CDR1 DFQATT, CDR2 SNEGSKA (reference sequence). With 0 bases clipped from V and 5 bases from J, the junction kept 12 bases outside the gene matches. In nucleotides, the CDR3 is TGCAGTGCTAGAGATCCTCATTCAGGGGGAGGGACTGAAGCTTTCTTT. The encoded protein is CSARDPHSGGGTEAFF.

In regard to this clonotype: Since the CDR3 does not end with the conserved phenylalanine or tryptophan, this likely comes from a read error. Because the CDR3's place on the DNA is in doubt, the DNA is left out and the CDR3 is given as listed by TCRdb. The V call is TRBV27, the J call TRBJ2-5; TRBD1 was called by the table and not checked on the DNA. The CDR3 numbers 13 amino acids, ends counted. Germline CDR1 is MNHEY and CDR2 is SMNVEV (reference sequence). The CDR3 protein is CASSPPVQETQCS.

Comment on this clonotype: This may be a read error: a much more frequent sequence differs by one nucleotide. The chain employs TRBV11-2 and TRBJ2-1, with TRBD1 as a possible D gene (6 bases). The CDR3 runs 13 residues. Trimming left V 5 bases short and J 9 bases short, with 14 bases between. In germline, CDR1 is SGHAT, CDR2 FQNNGV. CDR3: CASSRRTDSEQFF. CDR3 nucleotides: TGTGCCAGCAGCCGTAGGACAGACAGTGAGCAGTTCTTC.